The 32 T cell receptor beta chains reported below all come from one sample, sequenced in a study of T cell repertoires and Cas9 in healthy adults. Here immunoSEQ multiplex PCR was the method, and the copy in TCRdb shows in-frame clones only, minus some. The sample consists of over 14,000 clones, about 91% of them appearing once. What was sequenced was Tregs (CD4+, CD25+, CD127-, CD137-, CD154-) from PBMCs; culture status not recorded. The origin of the receptors is a human donor in good health.

This clone was found once. The genes are TRBV7-2 and TRBJ2-3, with 12 nucleotides matching TRBD2. The CDR3 runs 19 residues. Losses at the gene ends were 5 bases for V and 1 base for J; bases not matched to a gene: 13. Germline lookup yields CDR1 SGHTA and CDR2 FQGNSA. The CDR3 region is CASSRLGLAGRSGTDTQYF. The CDR3 DNA follows: TGTGCCAGCAGCCGATTAGGACTAGCGGGGAGGTCTGGCACAGATACGCAGTATTTT.

J is TRBJ2-3 and V is TRBV6-1; 7 positions agree with TRBD1. The CDR3 covers 16 residues. The germline CDR1 and CDR2 sequences are MNHNS and SASEGT. V was pared by 0 bases and J by 2 bases, with 5 bases of the junction left unmatched. The CDR3 loop reads CASSEAPGGYTDTQYF. CDR3 coding DNA: TGTGCCAGCAGTGAAGCGCCAGGGGGTTACACAGATACGCAGTATTTT.

J is TRBJ2-1 and V is TRBV11-3; D is unresolved. The CDR3 consists of 15 residues. Per the germline V gene, CDR1 is SGHNT and CDR2 is YENEEA. V was shortened by 2 bases and J by 2 bases, with 10 bases between the two germline ends. The CDR3 sequence is CASSLSRRAYNEQFF. The CDR3 DNA reads as TGTGCCAGCAGCTTATCGCGCCGTGCCTACAATGAGCAGTTCTTC.

The gene calls are TRBV6-5 and TRBJ1-1; no definite D call. The V gene lost 1 base and the J gene lost 0 bases, with 12 bases spanning the gap. CDR1 and CDR2 (germline): MNHEY, SVGAGI. This CDR3 region has 16 residues. The CDR3 nucleotides are TGTGCCAGCAGTTACTTCCCAGACTTAGTGAACACTGAAGCTTTCTTT. Translation gives CASSYFPDLVNTEAFF.

This chain links TRBV25-1 with TRBJ1-4; D possibly corresponds to TRBD1 (6 bases). V was trimmed by 3 bases and J by 0 bases, leaving 11 bases between them. CDR1 is MGHDK, CDR2 SYGVNS, per germline. The CDR3 contains 16 residues. CDR3 residues: CASSDRRGATNEKLFF. Written as DNA, the CDR3 is TGTGCCAGCAGTGATCGCAGGGGTGCAACTAATGAAAAACTGTTTTTT.

The chain employs TRBV7-2 and TRBJ2-5; D may be TRBD1 (6 bases). CDR3 length equals 14 residues. CDR1 and CDR2 (germline): SGHTA, FQGNSA. The germline V and J ends were trimmed by 0 bases and 1 base, with 6 bases remaining between them. The CDR3 nucleotides are TGTGCCAGCAGCTTAGCAGGGGGCCAAGAGACCCAGTACTTC. Protein product: CASSLAGGQETQYF.

The rearrangement uses TRBV27 and TRBJ2-7; D might be TRBD2 (6 bases). V dropped 7 bases and J dropped 5 bases, with 15 bases sitting between them. Germline-derived CDR1 and CDR2 are MNHEY and SMNVEV (reference sequence). CDR3 length: 13 amino acids. CDR3 coding DNA: TGTGCCAGCATCGATACGGGAGTAGACGAGCAGTACGTC. Translating it yields CASIDTGVDEQYV.

The count of this clone is one. The chain couples TRBV5-1 to TRBJ1-3; 7 bases match TRBD1. CDR1 is SGHRS and CDR2 is YFSETQ in the germline V gene. This CDR3 region has 15 residues. After removal of 4 bases from V and 0 bases from J, the junction contained 4 bases not matched to a gene. The CDR3 coding sequence is TGCGCCAGCAGCATGGGACAGAACTCTGGAAACACCATATATTTT. Protein product: CASSMGQNSGNTIYF. Full variable domain (remainder filled in from reference TRBV5-1 and TRBJ1-3): KAGVTQTPRYLIKTRGQQVTLSCSPISGHRSVSWYQQTPGQGLQFLFEYFSETQRNKGNFPGRFSGRQFSNSRSEMNVSTLELGDSALYLCASSMGQNSGNTIYFGEGSWLTVV.

This clone was detected only a few times. The V and J genes are TRBV6-5 and TRBJ1-4; D gene ambiguous. Germline V gene lookup returns CDR1 MNHEY and CDR2 SVGAGI. CDR3 size: 13 residues. With 0 bases removed from V and 17 bases from J, the gap between germline ends came to 16 bases. For the CDR3, the DNA is TGTGCCAGCAGTTACTCCGCCTCCGGACGCTTCTTTTTT. Its translation: CASSYSASGRFFF.

The chain uses TRBV28 and TRBJ2-7, with a tentative D call TRBD1 (6 bases). CDR1 is MDHEN, CDR2 SYDVKM, per germline. The length of the CDR3 is 13 residues. The V and J ends lost 6 bases and 1 base respectively, with 10 bases between them. The CDR3 is CASRKQGSYEQYV. DNA for the CDR3: TGTGCCAGCAGGAAACAGGGTTCCTACGAGCAGTACGTC.

The genes are TRBV11-3 and TRBJ2-7; D gene ambiguous. Germline V gene sequence: CDR1 SGHNT, CDR2 YENEEA. The CDR3 is 11 amino acids. The V end lost 0 bases, the J end lost 3 bases, and 0 bases lay between the germline ends. This CDR3 is CASSLDYEQYF. The CDR3 DNA sequence: TGTGCCAGCAGCTTAGACTACGAGCAGTACTTC.

The V and J genes are TRBV28 and TRBJ2-6; weak D call: TRBD1 (5 bases). CDR3 length: 17 residues. Trimming took 2 bases from V and 0 from J, leaving 11 bases between them. Germline V gene sequence: CDR1 MDHEN, CDR2 SYDVKM. The CDR3 loop is CASSLSSGPSGANVLTF. Written as DNA, the CDR3 is TGTGCCAGCAGTTTAAGTTCAGGGCCCTCTGGGGCCAACGTCCTGACTTTC.

The chain couples TRBV4-2 to TRBJ2-3; 8 bases line up with TRBD2. J lost 11 bases, V lost 0 bases, and 16 bases had no gene match. The CDR3 runs 17 residues. From germline, CDR1 is LGHNA and CDR2 YNFKEQ. CDR3 loop: CASSQDPLLAGLNKQYF. Here the CDR3 DNA reads TGTGCCAGCAGCCAAGATCCGTTGTTAGCGGGACTTAATAAGCAGTATTTT.

This clone was found once. The chain joins TRBV29-1 to TRBJ2-3, with D unresolved. Trimming removed 5 bases from V and 6 bases from J, with 12 bases in between. Germline V CDR1 and CDR2: SQVTM, ANQGSEA. This CDR3 spans 12 amino acids. CDR3 amino acids: CSVSWAGDTQYF. The CDR3 DNA reads TGCAGCGTTTCTTGGGCCGGGGATACGCAGTATTTT.

This clone appeared once. The chain carries TRBV7-6 and TRBJ2-1; D assignment may be TRBD1 or TRBD2 (6 bases each). Per the germline V gene, CDR1 is SGHVS and CDR2 is FNYEAQ. The CDR3 runs 15 residues. V was trimmed by 3 bases and J by 8 bases, leaving 17 bases between them. The CDR3 nucleotides read TGTGCCAGCAGCTTTAGCAGGGGACTTGGGGATGAGCAGTTCTTC. This gives the protein CASSFSRGLGDEQFF.

The chain joins TRBV7-9 to TRBJ2-5, with 8 bases matching TRBD1. The germline V gene has CDR1 SEHNR and CDR2 FQNEAQ (reference sequence). The J segment lost 5 bases and the V segment lost 1 base, leaving 6 bases of the junction unmatched. This CDR3 region has 15 residues. CDR3 sequence reads: CASSLGQGLRETQYF. CDR3 bases: TGTGCCAGCAGCTTAGGACAGGGGTTGAGGGAGACCCAGTACTTC.

This clone was recorded only once. V and J are TRBV19 and TRBJ2-3; D is ambiguous. V was cut by 1 base and J by 6 bases, with 17 bases left in between. The length of the CDR3 is 16 residues. The germline gives CDR1 LNHDA, CDR2 SQIVND (reference sequence). The CDR3 coding sequence is TGTGCCAGTAGTATAGGGACCTCCATCGTTAGCGATACGCAGTATTTT. Translating it yields CASSIGTSIVSDTQYF.

This rearrangement joins TRBV11-3 to TRBJ2-7; D remains unclear. CDR3 length: 15 residues. V gave up 5 bases and J gave up 2 bases, with 16 bases separating them. Germline-derived CDR1 and CDR2 are SGHNT and YENEEA. CDR3: CASSPSIRVTYEQYF. The CDR3 nucleotides read TGTGCCAGCAGCCCCAGCATCCGGGTCACCTACGAGCAGTACTTC.

The CDR3 DNA sequence: TGTGCCAGCAGTCTATTGACAGGGGTCAGGTCCCAGCATTTT. It encodes CASSLLTGVRSQHF. The genes are TRBV2 and TRBJ1-5, with 8 nucleotides matching TRBD1. The V segment lost 5 bases and the J segment 11 bases; nucleotides outside the gene matches: 11. CDR1 SNHLY and CDR2 FYNNEI come from the germline V gene. This CDR3 spans 14 amino acids.

This clone was recorded only once. This CDR3 is CASSLGFREKLFF. The CDR3 DNA reads as TGTGCCAGCAGTTTAGGGTTTCGGGAAAAACTGTTTTTT. V and J are TRBV28 and TRBJ1-4, with D unresolved. The V gene lost 2 bases and the J gene lost 8 bases, with 9 bases spanning the gap. The CDR3 totals 13 residues. Germline CDR1 and CDR2: MDHEN and SYDVKM.

The chain links TRBV11-2 to TRBJ1-1; 12 bases are shared with TRBD1. The junction had 12 bases not matched to a gene; V was cut back by 6 bases and J by 4 bases. The CDR3 extends over 17 amino acids. CDR1 is SGHAT, CDR2 FQNNGV, per germline. The CDR3 loop reads CASRTGTGGAGATEAFF. DNA for the CDR3: TGTGCCAGCAGAACCGGGACAGGGGGCGCCGGGGCCACTGAAGCTTTCTTT.

This rearrangement joins TRBV28 to TRBJ2-5; D is unresolved. Between the trimmed V and J ends, which lost 9 bases and 5 bases, there was a span of 19 bases. The CDR3 is 14 residues long. The germline CDR1 and CDR2 sequences are MDHEN and SYDVKM. The CDR3 sequence is CASNSLGNGETQYF. The CDR3 DNA is TGTGCCAGTAACAGTTTAGGGAACGGGGAGACCCAGTACTTC.

This clone was recorded a few times. The rearrangement uses TRBV7-9 and TRBJ1-5; TRBD1 is a possible D gene (5 bases). Germline lookup yields CDR1 SEHNR and CDR2 FQNEAQ (reference sequence). Trimming took off 3 bases at V and 0 bases at J, with 6 bases between the two ends. The CDR3 length is 14 residues. The CDR3 here is CASSLGLSNQPQHF. DNA of the CDR3: TGTGCCAGCAGCTTGGGGCTTAGCAATCAGCCCCAGCATTTT.

The CDR3 bases are TGTGCCAGCAGTTACACAGGGGTTTCCGAGCAGTACTTC. It codes for CASSYTGVSEQYF. V gene TRBV11-2 combines with J gene TRBJ2-7, with 7 nucleotides matching TRBD1. The length of the CDR3 is 13 residues. Germline CDR1 reads SGHAT; CDR2 reads FQNNGV. Trimming removed 6 bases from V and 6 bases from J; junction bases left unmatched: 8.

This CDR3 reads CASSQDRDRGFRSQPQHF. CDR3 DNA: TGCGCCAGCAGCCAAGACCGGGACAGGGGGTTCCGCAGTCAGCCCCAGCATTTT. The chain recombines TRBV4-1 with TRBJ1-5; 11 bases match TRBD1. CDR1 and CDR2 from the germline V gene are MGHRA and YSYEKL. The CDR3 sequence is 18 residues long. Trimming cost V 0 bases and J 6 bases; bases outside gene matches: 10.

The CDR3, as DNA: TGTGCCAGCAGCTTAGAATCGGGGGGGAATCAGCCCCAGCATTTT. Translated: CASSLESGGNQPQHF. The rearrangement links TRBV11-3 to TRBJ1-5; the D gene is possibly TRBD1 (5 bases). The germline gives CDR1 SGHNT, CDR2 YENEEA. This CDR3 contains 15 residues. The germline V and J ends were trimmed by 0 bases and 4 bases, with 10 bases remaining between them.

This chain uses TRBV7-3 with TRBJ2-1; the D gene is possibly TRBD1 (6 bases). Trimming took 2 bases from V and 9 from J, leaving 8 bases between them. Germline V gene lookup returns CDR1 SGHTA and CDR2 FQGTGA. This CDR3 has 12 amino acids. CDR3 coding DNA: TGTGCCAGCAGCTTAGTGGGGGCTGAGCAGTTCTTC. Protein sequence: CASSLVGAEQFF.

This chain joins TRBV7-2 and TRBJ2-3; no definite D call. Deletions cut 3 bases from V and 4 bases from J, with 14 bases between. The CDR3 covers 15 residues. CDR1 is SGHTA and CDR2 is FQGNSA in the germline V gene. DNA of the CDR3: TGTGCCAGCAGCTTGGGTTTGGTGGGCGCAGATACGCAGTATTTT. Translating gives CASSLGLVGADTQYF.

V and J are TRBV6-6 and TRBJ1-5; TRBD1 might be the D (5 bases). From germline, CDR1 is MNHNY and CDR2 SVGAGI (reference sequence). Trimming stripped 9 bases from V and 4 bases from J, with 16 bases between. The CDR3 extends over 14 amino acids. CDR3 bases: TGTGCCAGTTCCATGCGAGGGGTGAATCAGCCCCAGCATTTT. Translating it yields CASSMRGVNQPQHF.

V and J are TRBV5-8 and TRBJ1-2; weak D call: TRBD1 (5 bases). Germline V lookup: CDR1 SGHTS, CDR2 YDEGEE. The CDR3 loop spans 10 amino acids. V gave up 4 bases and J gave up 7 bases, with 5 bases separating them. The CDR3 nucleotides read TGTGCCAGCAGCGGGGGTGGCTACACCTTC. Translation gives CASSGGGYTF.

This chain's CDR3 is CASSQAEAGIGPQHF. Here the CDR3 DNA reads TGCGCCAGCAGCCAAGCCGAAGCAGGGATAGGGCCCCAGCATTTT. This chain links TRBV4-1 with TRBJ1-5, with D maybe TRBD1 (5 bases). This CDR3 region has 15 residues. Per germline, CDR1 MGHRA and CDR2 YSYEKL. V was trimmed by 1 base and J by 9 bases, leaving 16 bases between them.

V is TRBV19 and J is TRBJ1-6, with D perhaps TRBD1 (6 bases). Germline V gene lookup returns CDR1 LNHDA and CDR2 SQIVND (reference sequence). V lost 5 bases and J lost 2, with 19 bases in between. This CDR3 is 18 amino acids long. CDR3 in DNA: TGTGCCAGTAGTCCCGGACAGAACTCCTGGGCCTATAATTCACCCCTCCACTTT. Translating gives CASSPGQNSWAYNSPLHF.